The 13 T cell receptor beta chains below were found in one sample sequenced in a study of PD-L1 blockade in urothelial cancer. Data came from immunoSEQ multiplex PCR; TCRdb stores just in-frame clones and leaves some out. The repertoire holds under 55,000 clones, approximately 87% seen once, with 5.5% to 7% in the top ten. Sequencing used PBMCs, obtained around atezolizumab (anti-PD-L1) treatment. The source is a man between 40 and 49 years old with urothelial cancer.

The J gene is TRBJ1-5, the V gene TRBV29-1; D not certain. Germline-derived CDR1 and CDR2 are SQVTM and ANQGSEA. The CDR3 is 13 amino acids. V lost 4 bases and J 0 bases, leaving 7 bases between the germline ends. This chain's CDR3 is CSVGENSNQPQHF. The DNA for the CDR3 is TGCAGCGTTGGGGAGAATAGCAATCAGCCCCAGCATTTT.

V gene TRBV7-8 combines with J gene TRBJ2-6; 8 bases align to TRBD1. This CDR3 is built from 20 residues. Germline V gives CDR1 SGHVS, CDR2 FQNEAQ. V lost 4 bases and J lost 0; bases outside the gene matches: 14. This CDR3 is CASSSQGAPRQSSGANVLTF. The CDR3 DNA follows: TGTGCCAGCAGCTCCCAGGGGGCCCCTCGTCAGAGCTCTGGGGCCAACGTCCTGACTTTC.

To note about this clone: Germline is not matched at one junction end, which may reflect a read error. The chain is built from TRBV7-7 and TRBJ2-1; D is unclear. Per germline, CDR1 SSHAT and CDR2 FNYEAQ (reference sequence). There are 13 residues in the CDR3. CDR3 nucleotides: TGTGCTAGCAGCCCCAGTAGCATAGATGAGCAGTTCTTC. Protein: CASSPSSIDEQFF.

The rearrangement links TRBV28 to TRBJ1-4; the D gene is possibly TRBD1 (5 bases). The CDR3 is 15 residues long. Trimming removed 6 bases at V and 2 bases at J, with 13 bases between. Germline CDR1 MDHEN, CDR2 SYDVKM. Written as DNA, the CDR3 is TGTGCCAGCAGAACCCTCAGGGCCACTAATGAAAAACTGTTTTTT. Protein sequence: CASRTLRATNEKLFF.

The gene calls are TRBV14 and TRBJ2-5; 11 positions agree with TRBD2. This CDR3 region has 17 residues. Germline V CDR1 and CDR2: SGHDN, FVKESK. The V gene end was trimmed by 4 bases and the J gene end by 7 bases; junction bases not matched to a gene: 14. DNA of the CDR3: TGTGCCAGCAGCCTACTAGCGGGGGAACGCAAGTTAGGGACCCAGTACTTC. Protein: CASSLLAGERKLGTQYF.

The chain has TRBV19 and TRBJ2-7, with D possibly being TRBD1 (5 bases). CDR1 LNHDA and CDR2 SQIVND come from the germline V gene (reference sequence). The germline V and J ends were trimmed by 3 bases and 6 bases, with 18 bases remaining between them. The CDR3 runs to 15 residues. CDR3 protein: CASSIWGSVEGEQYF. CDR3 nucleotides: TGTGCCAGTAGTATTTGGGGCAGTGTGGAAGGCGAGCAGTACTTC.

The gene calls are TRBV6-5 and TRBJ2-1, with D possibly being TRBD2 (6 bases). CDR1 and CDR2 (germline): MNHEY, SVGAGI. Trimming removed 6 bases at V and 6 bases at J, with 18 bases between. This CDR3 spans 15 amino acids. The CDR3 nucleotides read TGTGCCAGCAGACCCCGCCGGGCGGGGATCAATGAGCAGTTCTTC. Protein product: CASRPRRAGINEQFF.

The chain links TRBV10-3 to TRBJ2-3; 8 bases agree with TRBD1. Germline CDR1 ENHRY, CDR2 SYGVKD. This CDR3 spans 16 amino acids. The V gene end was trimmed by 2 bases and the J gene end by 0 bases; junction bases not matched to a gene: 4. Here the CDR3 DNA reads TGTGCCATCAGTGAGGGAGGACAGGGAAGCACAGATACGCAGTATTTT. It encodes CAISEGGQGSTDTQYF.

The V gene is TRBV4-1, the J gene TRBJ2-1, with 8 bases that match TRBD2. Germline V CDR1 and CDR2: MGHRA, YSYEKL. The CDR3 totals 17 residues. V dropped 1 base and J dropped 4; count of bases not matched to a gene: 9. CDR3 in DNA: TGCGCCAGCAGCCAAGCGGGACTAGGCGTAGCATACAATGAGCAGTTCTTC. This translates into CASSQAGLGVAYNEQFF.

This chain links TRBV6-1 with TRBJ2-1; 9 positions match TRBD2. The germline V gene has CDR1 MNHNS and CDR2 SASEGT. There are 16 residues in the CDR3. The trim removed 1 base at V and 9 bases at J, leaving 10 bases unmatched. CDR3 bases: TGTGCCAGCAGTGAAGTAGAGGCTAGCGGGATAGGTGAGCAGTTCTTC. Its translation is CASSEVEASGIGEQFF.

V and J are TRBV7-6 and TRBJ1-1; 7 nucleotides match TRBD1. CDR3 length: 14 amino acids. Germline V gives CDR1 SGHVS, CDR2 FNYEAQ. After removal of 2 bases from V and 6 bases from J, the junction contained 6 bases not matched to a gene. DNA for the CDR3: TGTGCCAGCAGCTTATCATTAGGGGGCGCTGAAGCTTTCTTT. Translating it yields CASSLSLGGAEAFF.

The rearrangement uses TRBV7-2 and TRBJ1-1; D is possibly TRBD1 (6 bases). Germline assignment: CDR1 SGHTA and CDR2 FQGNSA. CDR3 length: 17 amino acids. The V end lost 5 bases, the J end lost 0 bases, and 19 bases lay between the germline ends. CDR3 protein: CASSIPGQDPMNTEAFF. The DNA of the CDR3 is TGTGCCAGCAGCATCCCGGGACAAGACCCAATGAACACTGAAGCTTTCTTT.

J is TRBJ1-1 and V is TRBV5-1; D is unresolved. Trimming took off 1 base at V and 7 bases at J, with 14 bases between the two ends. This CDR3 spans 14 amino acids. CDR1 is SGHRS, CDR2 YFSETQ, per germline. This CDR3 is CASSLNPSSIEAFF. CDR3 in DNA: TGCGCCAGCAGCTTGAACCCATCGAGCATTGAAGCTTTCTTT.